This record covers a single T cell receptor (beta chain). The antigen is undetermined. The sample comes from a study of cytomegalovirus exposure and HLA in healthy donors. Amplification used 60 Vbeta primers and 13 Jbeta primers. Source study methods: There were tens of millions of unique TCR beta chains by a later count, and 8.5 million to 14 million of them were shared. Sequencing used immunoSEQ multiplex PCR; TCRdb keeps in-frame clones, though not all of them. V and J calls and clone size are those listed in that table; D and trimming were worked out from the DNA. The sample has about 160,000 clones; about 82% are singletons. The CDR3 is made up of 14 amino acids. Germline CDR1 reads LNHDA; CDR2 reads SQIVND (reference sequence). The V gene lost 4 bases and the J gene lost 5 bases, with 15 bases spanning the gap. Regarding the study as a whole: In a later analysis, DRB1 alleles had the most associated TCRs; HLA-C alleles the fewest. CMV antigen specificity was confirmed in vitro for a few CMV-associated chains. HLA restriction was apparent for most CMV-associated TCR beta chains in a later analysis.

This TCR was sampled from a male donor in good health and CMV-seronegative. The chain links TRBV19 to TRBJ2-7, with TRBD2 as a possible D gene (5 bases). The sequenced material came from PBMCs. The CDR3 bases are TGTGCCAGTAGTACCCCCGGGCTCGGGAACGAGCAGTACTTC. Translated: CASSTPGLGNEQYF.